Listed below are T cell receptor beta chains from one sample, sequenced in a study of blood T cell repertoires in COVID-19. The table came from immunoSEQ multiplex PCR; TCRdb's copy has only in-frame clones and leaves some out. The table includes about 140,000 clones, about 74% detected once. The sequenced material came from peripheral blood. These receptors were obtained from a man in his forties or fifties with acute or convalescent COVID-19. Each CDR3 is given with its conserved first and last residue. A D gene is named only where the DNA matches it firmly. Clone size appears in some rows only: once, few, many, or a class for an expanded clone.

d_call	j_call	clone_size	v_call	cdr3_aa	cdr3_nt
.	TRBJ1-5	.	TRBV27	CASSFGGQPQHF	TGTGCCAGCAGTTTTGGCGGACAGCCCCAGCATTTT
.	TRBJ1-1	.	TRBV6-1	CASSEWGGMNTEAFF	TGTGCCAGCAGTGAATGGGGGGGCATGAACACTGAAGCTTTCTTT
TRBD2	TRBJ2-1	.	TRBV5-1	CASSSLSGGAYNEQFF	TGCGCCAGCAGCTCTCTTAGCGGGGGGGCATACAATGAGCAGTTCTTC
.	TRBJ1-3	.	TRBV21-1	CASSKVRRDAGNTIYF	TGTGCCAGCAGCAAAGTCCGGAGGGACGCTGGAAACACCATATATTTT
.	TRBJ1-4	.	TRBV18	CASSPGLNEKLFF	TGTGCCAGCTCGCCAGGACTGAATGAAAAACTGTTTTTT
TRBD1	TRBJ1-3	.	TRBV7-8	CASSLRPGGTVSGNTIYF	TGTGCCAGCAGCTTAAGGCCAGGGGGGACCGTCTCTGGAAACACCATATATTTT
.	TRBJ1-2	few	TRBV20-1	CRPDRGDGYTF	TGCAGGCCCGACAGAGGAGATGGCTACACCTTC
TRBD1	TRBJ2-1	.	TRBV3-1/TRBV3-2	CASSPRDRGGNEQFF	TGTGCCAGCAGCCCCCGGGACAGGGGGGGCAATGAGCAGTTCTTC
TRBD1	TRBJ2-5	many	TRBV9	CASSETGVSTWETQYF	TGTGCCAGCAGCGAAACAGGGGTCTCTACTTGGGAGACCCAGTACTTC
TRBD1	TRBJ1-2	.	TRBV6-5	CASSLGQDNYGYTF	TGTGCCAGCAGTCTTGGACAGGATAACTATGGCTACACCTTC
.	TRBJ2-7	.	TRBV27	CASSLKGGATYEQYF	TGTGCCAGCAGTCTAAAAGGCGGGGCGACCTACGAGCAGTACTTC
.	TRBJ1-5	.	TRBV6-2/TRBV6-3	CASSRGKVSSPQPQHF	TGTGCCAGCAGTAGGGGTAAGGTGTCGTCCCCTCAGCCCCAGCATTTT
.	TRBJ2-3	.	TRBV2	CASSEVGAKVDTQYF	TGTGCCAGCAGTGAAGTAGGGGCCAAGGTTGATACGCAGTATTTT
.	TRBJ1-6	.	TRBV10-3	CAIVPNIDSPLHF	TGTGCCATCGTACCAAATATAGATTCACCCCTCCACTTT
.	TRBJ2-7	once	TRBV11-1	CASSLVSQAEQYF	TGTGCCAGCAGCTTAGTTTCTCAGGCAGAGCAGTACTTC
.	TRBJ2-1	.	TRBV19	CASSIDLPSPPLF	TGTGCCAGTAGTATAGATCTACCCTCTCCCCCCCTCTTC
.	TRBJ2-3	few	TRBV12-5	CASGRLLGGTDTQYF	TGTGCTAGTGGCCGTCTCTTAGGGGGCACAGATACGCAGTATTTT